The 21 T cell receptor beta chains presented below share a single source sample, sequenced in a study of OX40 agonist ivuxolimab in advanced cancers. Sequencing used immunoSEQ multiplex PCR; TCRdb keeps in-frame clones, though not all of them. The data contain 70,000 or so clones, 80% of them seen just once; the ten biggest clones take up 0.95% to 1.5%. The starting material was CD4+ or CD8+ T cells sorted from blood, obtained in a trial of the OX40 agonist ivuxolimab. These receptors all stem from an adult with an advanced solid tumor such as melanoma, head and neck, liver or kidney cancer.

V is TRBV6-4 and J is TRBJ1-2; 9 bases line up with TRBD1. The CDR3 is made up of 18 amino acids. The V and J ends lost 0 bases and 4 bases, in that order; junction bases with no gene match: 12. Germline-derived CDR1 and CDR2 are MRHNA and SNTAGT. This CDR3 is CASSDSFTGQGPLYGYTF. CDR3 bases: TGTGCCAGCAGTGACTCCTTTACGGGACAGGGCCCACTCTATGGCTACACCTTC.

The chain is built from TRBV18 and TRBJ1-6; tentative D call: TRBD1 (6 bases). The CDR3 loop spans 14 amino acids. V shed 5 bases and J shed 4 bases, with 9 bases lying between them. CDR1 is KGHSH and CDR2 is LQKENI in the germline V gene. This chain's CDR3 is CASSYTGYNSPLHF. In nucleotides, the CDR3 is TGTGCCAGCTCATACACAGGGTATAATTCACCCCTCCACTTT.

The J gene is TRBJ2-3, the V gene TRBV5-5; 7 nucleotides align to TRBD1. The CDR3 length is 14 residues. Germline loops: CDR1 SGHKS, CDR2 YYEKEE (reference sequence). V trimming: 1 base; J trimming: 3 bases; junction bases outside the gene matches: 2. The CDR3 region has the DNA TGTGCCAGCAGCTTGAGGGGGCCTACAGATACGCAGTATTTT. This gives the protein CASSLRGPTDTQYF.

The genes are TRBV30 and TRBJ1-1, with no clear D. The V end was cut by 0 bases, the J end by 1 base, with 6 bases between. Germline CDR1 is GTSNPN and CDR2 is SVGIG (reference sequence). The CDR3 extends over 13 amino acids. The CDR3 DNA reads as TGTGCCTGGAGTGTGAGGGAGAACACTGAAGCTTTCTTT. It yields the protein CAWSVRENTEAFF.

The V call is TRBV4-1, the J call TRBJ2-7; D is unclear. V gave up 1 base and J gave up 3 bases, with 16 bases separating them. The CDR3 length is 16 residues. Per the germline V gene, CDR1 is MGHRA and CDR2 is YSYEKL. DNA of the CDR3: TGCGCCAGCAGCCAAGGGTTCCTTACGTTAATCTACGAGCAGTACTTC. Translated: CASSQGFLTLIYEQYF.

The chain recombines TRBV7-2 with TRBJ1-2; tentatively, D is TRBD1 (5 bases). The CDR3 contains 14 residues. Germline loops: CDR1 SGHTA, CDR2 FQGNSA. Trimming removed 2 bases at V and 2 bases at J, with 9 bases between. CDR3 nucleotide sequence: TGTGCCAGCAGCTTAAGGGACGGCAACTATGGCTACACCTTC. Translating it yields CASSLRDGNYGYTF.

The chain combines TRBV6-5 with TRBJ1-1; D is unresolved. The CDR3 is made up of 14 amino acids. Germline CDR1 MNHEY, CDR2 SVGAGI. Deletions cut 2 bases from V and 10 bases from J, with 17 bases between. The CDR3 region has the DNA TGTGCCAGCAGTTACCTAGGACTGACTAAAGGAGCTTTCTTT. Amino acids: CASSYLGLTKGAFF.

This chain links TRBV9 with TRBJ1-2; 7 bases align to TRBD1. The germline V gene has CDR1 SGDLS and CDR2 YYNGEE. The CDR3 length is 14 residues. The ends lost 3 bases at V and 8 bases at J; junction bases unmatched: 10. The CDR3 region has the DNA TGTGCCAGCAGCGCTCACAGGGGTCTGGGAGGCTACACCTTC. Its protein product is CASSAHRGLGGYTF.

CDR3 DNA: TGTGCCACCAGCCACGACGGGACAGGGGCTGATACCCAGTACTTC. Translated, it gives CATSHDGTGADTQYF. The chain joins TRBV15 to TRBJ2-5, with 10 bases aligning to TRBD1. V trimming: 5 bases; J trimming: 8 bases; junction bases outside the gene matches: 11. The CDR3 sequence is 15 residues long. Per germline, CDR1 LNHNV and CDR2 YYDKDF (reference sequence).

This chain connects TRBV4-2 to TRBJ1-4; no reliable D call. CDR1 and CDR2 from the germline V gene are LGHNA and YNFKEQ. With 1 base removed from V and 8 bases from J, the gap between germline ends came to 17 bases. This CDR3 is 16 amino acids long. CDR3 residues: CASSQASSGEEEKLFF. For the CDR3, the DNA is TGTGCCAGCAGCCAAGCGTCCTCCGGGGAGGAGGAAAAACTGTTTTTT.

The CDR3: CASSHTDTTEAFF. The CDR3 DNA reads as TGTGCCAGCAGCCACACAGACACCACTGAAGCTTTCTTT. The chain uses TRBV7-9 and TRBJ1-1; no clear D. The CDR3 is 13 amino acids. The V gene's germline CDR1 is SEHNR and CDR2 FQNEAQ (reference sequence). Trimming took 5 bases from V and 4 from J, leaving 11 bases between them.

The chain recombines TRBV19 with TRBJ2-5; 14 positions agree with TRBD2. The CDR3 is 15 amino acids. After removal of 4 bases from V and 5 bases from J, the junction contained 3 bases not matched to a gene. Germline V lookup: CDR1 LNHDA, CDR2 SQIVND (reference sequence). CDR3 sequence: CASSTGTSGGETQYF. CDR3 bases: TGTGCCAGTAGTACGGGGACTAGCGGGGGCGAGACCCAGTACTTC.

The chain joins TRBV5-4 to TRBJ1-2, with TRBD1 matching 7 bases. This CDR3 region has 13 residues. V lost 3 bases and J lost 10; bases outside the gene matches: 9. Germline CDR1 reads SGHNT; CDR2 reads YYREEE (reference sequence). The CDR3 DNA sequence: TGTGCCAGCAGCTCCGGGACAGACCCCCCCTACACCTTC. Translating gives CASSSGTDPPYTF.

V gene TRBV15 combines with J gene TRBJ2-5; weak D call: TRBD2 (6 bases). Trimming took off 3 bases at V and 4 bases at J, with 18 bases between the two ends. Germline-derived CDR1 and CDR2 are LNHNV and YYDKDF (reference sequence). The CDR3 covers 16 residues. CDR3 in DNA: TGTGCCACCAGCAGGACCCTAGCGTGGGGCGGAGAGACCCAGTACTTC. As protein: CATSRTLAWGGETQYF.

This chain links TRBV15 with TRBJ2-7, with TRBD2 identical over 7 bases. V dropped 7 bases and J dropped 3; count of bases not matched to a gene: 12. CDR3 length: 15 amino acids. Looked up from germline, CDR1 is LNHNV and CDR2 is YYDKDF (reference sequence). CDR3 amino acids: CATTPGEGFSYEQYF. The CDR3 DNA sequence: TGTGCCACCACCCCGGGGGAGGGTTTTAGCTACGAGCAGTACTTC.

This CDR3 reads CASSSGNEKLFF. DNA for the CDR3: TGTGCCAGCAGCTCCGGAAATGAAAAACTGTTTTTT. J is TRBJ1-4 and V is TRBV7-6; no definite D call. This CDR3 is 12 amino acids long. V was shortened by 4 bases and J by 5 bases, with 5 bases between the two germline ends. Germline values: CDR1 SGHVS, CDR2 FNYEAQ.

CDR3 loop: CSVEAGVGDREDTF. The CDR3 nucleotides read TGCAGCGTTGAAGCAGGCGTGGGGGACAGGGAAGACACCTTC. The chain is built from TRBV29-1 and TRBJ1-2; 9 positions match TRBD1. V was pared by 1 base and J by 12 bases, with 12 bases of the junction left unmatched. From germline, CDR1 is SQVTM and CDR2 ANQGSEA. This CDR3 contains 14 residues.

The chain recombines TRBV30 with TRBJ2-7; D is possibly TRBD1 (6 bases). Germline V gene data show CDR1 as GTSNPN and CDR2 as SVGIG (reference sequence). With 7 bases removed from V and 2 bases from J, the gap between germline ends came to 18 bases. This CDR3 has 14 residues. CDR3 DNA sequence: TGTGCCTCCAGCCCGACAGGCAGTACCTACGAGCAGTACTTC. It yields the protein CASSPTGSTYEQYF.

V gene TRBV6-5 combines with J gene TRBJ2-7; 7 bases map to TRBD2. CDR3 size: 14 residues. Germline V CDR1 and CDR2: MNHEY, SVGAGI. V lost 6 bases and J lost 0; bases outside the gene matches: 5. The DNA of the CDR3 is TGTGCCAGCAGGACAGCGGGGTACTCCTACGAGCAGTACTTC. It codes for CASRTAGYSYEQYF.

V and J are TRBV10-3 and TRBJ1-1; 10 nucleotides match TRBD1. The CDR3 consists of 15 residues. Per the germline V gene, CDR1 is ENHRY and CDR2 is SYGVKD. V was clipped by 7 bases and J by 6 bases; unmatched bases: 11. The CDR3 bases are TGTGCCATCACTGGGGACAGGGGAATTTTCGCTGAAGCTTTCTTT. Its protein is CAITGDRGIFAEAFF.

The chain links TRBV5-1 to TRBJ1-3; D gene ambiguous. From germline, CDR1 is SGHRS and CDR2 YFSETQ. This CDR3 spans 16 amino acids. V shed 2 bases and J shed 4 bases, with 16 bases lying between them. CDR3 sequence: CASSLSDGLEGNTIYF. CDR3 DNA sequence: TGCGCCAGCAGCTTATCGGACGGATTAGAAGGAAACACCATATATTTT.